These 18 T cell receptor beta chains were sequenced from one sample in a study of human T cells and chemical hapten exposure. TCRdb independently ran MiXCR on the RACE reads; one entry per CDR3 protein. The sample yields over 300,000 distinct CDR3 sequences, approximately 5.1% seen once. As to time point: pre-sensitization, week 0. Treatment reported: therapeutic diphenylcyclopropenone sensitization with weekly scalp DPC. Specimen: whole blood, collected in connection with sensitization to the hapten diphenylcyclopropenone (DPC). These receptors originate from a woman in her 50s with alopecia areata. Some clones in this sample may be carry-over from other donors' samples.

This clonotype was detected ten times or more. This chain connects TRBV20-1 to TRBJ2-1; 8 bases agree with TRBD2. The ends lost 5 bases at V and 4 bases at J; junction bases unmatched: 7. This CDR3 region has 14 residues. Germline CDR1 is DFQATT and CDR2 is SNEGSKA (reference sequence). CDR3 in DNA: TGCAGTGCTCCCGTAGCGGGACTTTACAATGAGCAGTTCTTC. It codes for CSAPVAGLYNEQFF.

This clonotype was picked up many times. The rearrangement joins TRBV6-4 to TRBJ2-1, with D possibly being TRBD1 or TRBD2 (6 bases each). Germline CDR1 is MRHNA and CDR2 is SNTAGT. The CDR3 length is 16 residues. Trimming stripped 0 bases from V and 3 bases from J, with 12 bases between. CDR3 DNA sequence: TGTGCCAGCAGTGACTCTCTAGGGGGGCACTACAATGAGCAGTTCTTC. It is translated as CASSDSLGGHYNEQFF.

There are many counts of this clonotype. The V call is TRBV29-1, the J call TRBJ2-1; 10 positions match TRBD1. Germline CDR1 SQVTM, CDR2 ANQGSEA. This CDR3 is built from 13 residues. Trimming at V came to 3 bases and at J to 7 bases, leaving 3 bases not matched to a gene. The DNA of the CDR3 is TGCAGCGTTGACGGGACAGGGGTAAATGAGCAGTTCTTC. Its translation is CSVDGTGVNEQFF.

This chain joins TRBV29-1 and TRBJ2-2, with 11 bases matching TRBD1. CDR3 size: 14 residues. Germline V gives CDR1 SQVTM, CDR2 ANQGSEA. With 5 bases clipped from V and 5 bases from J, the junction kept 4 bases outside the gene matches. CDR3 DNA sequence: TGCAGCGTTACCGGGACAGGGGGTACCGGGGAGCTGTTTTTT. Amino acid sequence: CSVTGTGGTGELFF.

The CDR3 nucleotides read TGTGCCAGCCGCCTGGCGATCACAGATACGCAGTATTTT. Translating gives CASRLAITDTQYF. V is TRBV7-9 and J is TRBJ2-3; D is unclear. The CDR3 extends over 13 amino acids. Germline lookup yields CDR1 SEHNR and CDR2 FQNEAQ (reference sequence). Trimming shortened V by 8 bases and J by 2 bases, and 11 bases separated the two germline ends. Filled out from reference TRBV7-9 and TRBJ2-3, the complete variable domain reads DTGVSQNPRHKITKRGQNVTFRCDPISEHNRLYWYRQTLGQGPEFLTYFQNEAQLEKSRLLSDRFSAERPKGSFSTLEIQRTEQGDSAMYLCASRLAITDTQYFGPGTRLTVL.

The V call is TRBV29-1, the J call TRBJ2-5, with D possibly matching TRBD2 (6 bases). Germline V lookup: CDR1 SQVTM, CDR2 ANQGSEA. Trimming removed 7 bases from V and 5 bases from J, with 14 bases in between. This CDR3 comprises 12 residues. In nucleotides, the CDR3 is TGCAGCGGTGGGGCGGCGGGGGAGACCCAGTACTTC. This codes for CSGGAAGETQYF.

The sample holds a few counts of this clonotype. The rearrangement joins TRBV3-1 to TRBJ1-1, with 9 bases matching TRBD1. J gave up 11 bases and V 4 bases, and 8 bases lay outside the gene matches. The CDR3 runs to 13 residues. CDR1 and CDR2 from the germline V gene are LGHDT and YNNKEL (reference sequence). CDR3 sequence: CASSPTITGGAFF. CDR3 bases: TGTGCCAGCAGCCCCACCATTACAGGGGGCGCTTTCTTT. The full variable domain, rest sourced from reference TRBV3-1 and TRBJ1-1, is DTAVSQTPKYLVTQMGNDKSIKCEQNLGHDTMYWYKQDSKKFLKIMFSYNNKELIINETVPNRFSPKSPDKAHLNLHINSLELGDSAVYFCASSPTITGGAFFGQGTRLTVV.

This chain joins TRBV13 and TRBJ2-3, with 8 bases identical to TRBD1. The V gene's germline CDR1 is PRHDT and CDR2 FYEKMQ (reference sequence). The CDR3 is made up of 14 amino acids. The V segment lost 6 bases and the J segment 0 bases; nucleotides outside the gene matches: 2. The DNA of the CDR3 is TGTGCCAGCAGGGGACAGGAGAGCACAGATACGCAGTATTTT. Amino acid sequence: CASRGQESTDTQYF.

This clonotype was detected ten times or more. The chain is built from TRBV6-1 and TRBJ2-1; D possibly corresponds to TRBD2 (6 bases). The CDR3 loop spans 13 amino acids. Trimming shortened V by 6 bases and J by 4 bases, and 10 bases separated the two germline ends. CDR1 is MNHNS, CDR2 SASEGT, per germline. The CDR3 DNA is TGTGCCAGCAGATGGGGGGAATACAATGAGCAGTTCTTC. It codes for CASRWGEYNEQFF.

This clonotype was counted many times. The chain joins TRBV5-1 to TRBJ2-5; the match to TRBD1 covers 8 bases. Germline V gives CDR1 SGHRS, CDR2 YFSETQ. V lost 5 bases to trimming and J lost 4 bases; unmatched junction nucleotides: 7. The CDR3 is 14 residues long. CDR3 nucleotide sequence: TGCGCCAGCAGTCCTGGACAGGGCGGAGAGACCCAGTACTTC. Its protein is CASSPGQGGETQYF.

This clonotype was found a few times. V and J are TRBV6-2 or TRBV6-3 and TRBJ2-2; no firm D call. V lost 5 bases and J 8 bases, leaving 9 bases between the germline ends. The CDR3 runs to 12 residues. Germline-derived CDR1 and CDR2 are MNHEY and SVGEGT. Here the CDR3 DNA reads TGTGCCAGCAGTCTCTCATGGGGGGAGCTGTTTTTT. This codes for CASSLSWGELFF.

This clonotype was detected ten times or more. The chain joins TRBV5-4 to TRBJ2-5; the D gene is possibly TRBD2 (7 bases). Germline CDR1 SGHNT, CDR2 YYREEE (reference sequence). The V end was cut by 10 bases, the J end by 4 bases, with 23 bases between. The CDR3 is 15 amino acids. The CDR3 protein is CAYNGGLAYGETQYF. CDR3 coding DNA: TGTGCCTATAACGGGGGGCTAGCCTACGGAGAGACCCAGTACTTC.

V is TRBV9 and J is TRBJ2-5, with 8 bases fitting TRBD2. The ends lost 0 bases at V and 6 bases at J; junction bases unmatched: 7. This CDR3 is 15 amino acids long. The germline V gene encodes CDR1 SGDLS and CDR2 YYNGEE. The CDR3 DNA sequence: TGTGCCAGCAGCGTAGACGGGACTAGTACTCAGACCCAGTACTTC. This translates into CASSVDGTSTQTQYF. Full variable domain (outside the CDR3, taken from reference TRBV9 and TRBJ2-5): DSGVTQTPKHLITATGQRVTLRCSPRSGDLSVYWYQQSLDQGLQFLIQYYNGEERAKGNILERFSAQQFPDLHSELNLSSLELGDSALYFCASSVDGTSTQTQYFGPGTRLLVL.

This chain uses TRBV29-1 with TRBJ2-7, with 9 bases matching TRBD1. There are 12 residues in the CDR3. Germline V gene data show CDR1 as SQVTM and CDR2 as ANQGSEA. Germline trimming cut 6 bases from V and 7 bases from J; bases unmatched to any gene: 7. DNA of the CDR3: TGCAGCGTGGGGACAGGGAGGAAAGAGCAGTACTTC. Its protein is CSVGTGRKEQYF.

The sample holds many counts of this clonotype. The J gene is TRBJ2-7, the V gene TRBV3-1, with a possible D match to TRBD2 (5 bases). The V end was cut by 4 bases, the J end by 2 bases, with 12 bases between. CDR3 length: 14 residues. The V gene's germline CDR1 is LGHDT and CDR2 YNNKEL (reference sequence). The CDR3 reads CASSLTGLPYEQYF. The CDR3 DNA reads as TGTGCCAGCAGCCTCACCGGACTGCCCTACGAGCAGTACTTC.

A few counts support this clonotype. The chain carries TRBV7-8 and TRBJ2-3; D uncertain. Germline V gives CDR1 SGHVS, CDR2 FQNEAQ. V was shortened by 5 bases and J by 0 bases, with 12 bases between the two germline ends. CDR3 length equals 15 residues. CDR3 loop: CASSLYQSSTDTQYF. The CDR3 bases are TGTGCCAGCAGCCTCTACCAATCTAGCACAGATACGCAGTATTTT.

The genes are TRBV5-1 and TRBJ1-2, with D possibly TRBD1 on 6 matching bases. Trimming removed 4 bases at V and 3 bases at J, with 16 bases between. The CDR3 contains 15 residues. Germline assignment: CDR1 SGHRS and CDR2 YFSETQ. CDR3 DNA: TGCGCCAGCAGCCCCCGAGGGGGAAGGGACTATGGCTACACCTTC. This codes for CASSPRGGRDYGYTF.

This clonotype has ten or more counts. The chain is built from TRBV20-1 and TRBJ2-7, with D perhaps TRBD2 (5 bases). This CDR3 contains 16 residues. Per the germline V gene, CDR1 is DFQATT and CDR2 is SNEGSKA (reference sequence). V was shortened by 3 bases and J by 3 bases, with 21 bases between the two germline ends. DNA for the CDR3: TGCAGTGCTAGGACCCCGATGGCGGGCGCCCTCTACGAGCAGTACTTC. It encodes CSARTPMAGALYEQYF.